These T cell receptor beta chains were read from a single sample in a study of cytomegalovirus exposure and HLA in healthy donors. Only in-frame clones appear in the TCRdb table, and some are missing; sequencing was by immunoSEQ multiplex PCR. The repertoire table contains under 250,000 clones. Source material: PBMCs. The receptors stem from a girl aged 2 to 10 in good health and CMV-seropositive. Both conserved end residues are trimmed from each CDR3. D genes are given only for firm matches.

V	J	D	CDR3
TRBV7-2	TRBJ2-5	TRBD2	ASSQTSGAQETQY
TRBV10-2	TRBJ2-2	TRBD2	ASSEQRLAGAGELF
TRBV27	TRBJ1-2	TRBD1	ASSLLIGDRGALGYT
TRBV6-5	TRBJ2-3	TRBD1	ASSVTGATTDTQY
TRBV28	TRBJ1-1	-	ASRYRAPKTSTEAF
TRBV13	TRBJ1-1	-	ASSSFRGTEAF
TRBV29-1	TRBJ1-4	TRBD1	SGAIQGAGEKLF
TRBV4-1	TRBJ2-1	-	ASSHNPSWEQF
TRBV28	TRBJ1-1	TRBD1	ASSLLTGDTEAF
TRBV30	TRBJ1-5	-	AWTLRGGRANQPQH
TRBV18	TRBJ1-4	-	ASSLSTDLNEKLF
TRBV30	TRBJ2-3	TRBD2	ATSVAGQSTDTQY
TRBV7-8	TRBJ2-2	-	ASSHSGGELF
TRBV19	TRBJ1-2	-	ASSIEAGNYGYT
TRBV5-1	TRBJ2-4	TRBD2	ASSLALTGEGIQY
TRBV19	TRBJ1-1	-	ASSTDTDTEAF
TRBV5-1	TRBJ2-7	-	ASSQGSLYEQY
TRBV27	TRBJ2-5	TRBD2	ASSSFPSRGETQY
TRBV28	TRBJ1-3	-	ASNKGHISGNTIY
TRBV29-1	TRBJ1-2	-	SVVQDGYT
TRBV28	TRBJ2-3	TRBD2	ASSLGLAGGGTDTQY
TRBV29-1	TRBJ2-1	-	SAPSGMNEQF
TRBV2	TRBJ2-7	-	ASIGLASYEQY
TRBV25-1	TRBJ2-7	TRBD1	ASSDRTGTYEQY
TRBV7-6	TRBJ1-2	-	ASSTIAAYGYT
TRBV2	TRBJ2-7	TRBD1	ASGDRVLYEQY
TRBV7-8	TRBJ2-5	TRBD2	ASSLDPASGSETQY
TRBV10-1	TRBJ2-5	TRBD2	ASSPSGIETQY
TRBV19	TRBJ1-1	-	ASSSQENTEAF
TRBV5-1	TRBJ2-3	TRBD2	ASSLGLAGQADTQY
TRBV5-4	TRBJ2-1	TRBD2	ASSQPGLAGKGYNEQF
TRBV20-1	TRBJ2-7	-	SARLTSGQY
TRBV28	TRBJ2-5	-	ASSFSETQY